What follows describes a single TCR beta chain. This clonotype turned up a few times. Its specific antigen is unknown. No much larger clone exists at a distance of one base, and base qualities are not known. The sample's time point, from its label and the paper: healthy volunteer bleed at 6 weeks. Total RNA was extracted from unfractionated whole blood collected in Tempus Blood RNA tubes. About 5 healthy volunteers were used as TCR sequencing controls and were bled at day 0, 2 weeks and 6 weeks. This entry belongs to a study of human T cells and chemical hapten exposure (dated by TCRdb to the early 2020s). About the study as a whole: Libraries were pooled for sequencing, and variation in per-sample TCR yields was attributed mainly to small differences in library volumes within the pool. The study tracked peripheral blood TCR repertoire changes in vivo during primary and secondary sensitization to the hapten diphenylcyclopropenone (DPC) in alopecia patients. Both TCR alpha and TCR beta chains were sequenced from each blood RNA sample.

The library came from RACE. These reads were obtained on a NextSeq 500. During library preparation, unique molecular identifiers were attached to individual cDNA molecules so that TCRs could be counted in a quantitative, reproducible way. The paper's processing steps were these. A median of roughly 98,000 TCRs per sample was observed, with a range of about 23,224 to 750,000. V, J and CDR3 annotation of the TCR reads was performed with the Decombinator software suite. Every sample was subsampled to the same number of TCRs (28,000) for the PS versus PT1 abundance plots. TCRs were defined as expanded if absent before sensitization and observed at least eight times at the 2-week time point. The public reads were quality trimmed at Q25 with fastp and then assembled into clones with MiXCR by TCRdb, keeping productive beta chains. Each entry is one CDR3 protein sequence, shown with its most common DNA and genes. Clone size and V and J calls follow TCRdb, not the original study. For this sample the table gives about 79,000 distinct CDR3 sequences, of which over 7% were detected only once. The ten largest account for approximately 1.5% of the sample.

Study-wide findings and limitations: After repeated subsampling, the strength of the expansion versus patch-test correlation and the threshold at which it became significant changed. DPC sensitization did not change the number of TCRs with a frequency above 1 in 1000, and there was no evidence of changes in global repertoire structure.

V is reduced by 4 bases and J by 5 bases, leaving a spacing of 9 bases between them. The germline V gene encodes CDR1 MNHEY and CDR2 SVGEGT. The CDR3 covers 13 residues, taking in both the cysteine and the phenylalanine. Only the CDR3 DNA is retained, 39 bases long and in frame from the first base. The chain couples TRBV6-2 or TRBV6-3 to TRBJ1-5; possibly the D gene is TRBD1, per 6 matching bases. This sequence originates from a male donor in good health. Some clones in this sample may be carry-over from other donors' samples. The source material was whole blood. The CDR3: CASSFGQHQPQHF. The nucleotide sequence is TGTGCCAGCAGTTTCGGACAGCATCAGCCCCAGCATTTT.